One T cell receptor beta chain is described in this entry. Its cognate antigen is unknown. These data originate in a study of shared clonotypes between healthy human individuals. Overall study context: Donors were a couple of women and a few men aged 18 to 49. Overall study results and limits: Limited genetic and exposure-history diversity came from having few donors. Tissue TCR repertoires likely differ from these blood-only repertoires.

Germline loops: CDR1 GTSNPN, CDR2 SVGIG (reference sequence). The CDR3 is 13 amino acids. V was shortened by 0 bases and J by 6 bases, with 11 bases between the two germline ends. CD45RO negativity and positive selection for CCR7 defined naive CD8 cells, a population that excluded terminally differentiated effector memory CD45RA+ cells. Method: immunoSEQ multiplex PCR; TCRdb's copy keeps in-frame clones and lacks some. The profile shows about 1,900,000 clones, about 95% of them singletons. This receptor was taken from a man aged 18 to 29 in good health. The material sequenced was naive CD8+ T cells sorted from blood. The chain links TRBV30 to TRBJ1-2; the D is unclear. The CDR3 DNA is TGTGCCTGGAGTGTGGTGGGGTCCGATGGCTACACCTTC. Translation gives CAWSVVGSDGYTF. Full variable domain (missing parts from reference TRBV30 and TRBJ1-2): SQTIHQWPATLVQPVGSPLSLECTVEGTSNPNLYWYRQAAGRGLQLLFYSVGIGQISSEVPQNLSASRPQDRQFILSSKKLLLSDSGFYLCAWSVVGSDGYTFGSGTRLTVV.